Listed here are 29 T cell receptor beta chains from one sample, sequenced in a study of shared clonotypes between healthy human individuals. The assay was immunoSEQ multiplex PCR, and TCRdb's table has in-frame clones only and misses some. The table records roughly 2.4 million clones, under 97% of them present only once. Sequenced sample: naive CD4+ T cells sorted from blood. Subset noted: CD45RA+ positively selected. These receptors came from a man younger than 35 in good health.

The chain links TRBV28 to TRBJ1-1, with no clear D. The V gene's germline CDR1 is MDHEN and CDR2 SYDVKM. This CDR3 region has 12 residues. V was trimmed by 7 bases and J by 1 base, leaving 7 bases between them. This CDR3 is CASIQQNTEAFF. In DNA form, the CDR3 reads TGTGCCAGCATACAGCAGAACACTGAAGCTTTCTTT.

The rearrangement uses TRBV2 and TRBJ1-4; D not resolved. Germline-derived CDR1 and CDR2 are SNHLY and FYNNEI. V dropped 6 bases and J dropped 1 base, with 3 bases sitting between them. The CDR3 length is 12 residues. The CDR3 loop is CASRITNEKLFF. The CDR3 DNA reads TGTGCCAGCAGGATAACTAATGAAAAACTGTTTTTT.

This chain links TRBV4-1 with TRBJ2-3, with D possibly matching TRBD2 (6 bases). With 2 bases removed from V and 1 base from J, the gap between germline ends came to 16 bases. Looked up from germline, CDR1 is MGHRA and CDR2 is YSYEKL. The CDR3 contains 17 residues. The CDR3 DNA is TGCGCCAGCAGCCAATTCTCTACGCGGGGCGGCACAGATACGCAGTATTTT. This sequence encodes CASSQFSTRGGTDTQYF.

The chain couples TRBV11-2 to TRBJ1-4, with unresolved D. V lost 1 base to trimming and J lost 0 bases, with 9 bases between them. Germline V lookup: CDR1 SGHAT, CDR2 FQNNGV. The CDR3 covers 16 residues. The CDR3 protein is CASSLARFATNEKLFF. CDR3 in DNA: TGTGCCAGCAGCTTAGCGAGATTTGCAACTAATGAAAAACTGTTTTTT. The full variable domain, with the rest looked up from reference TRBV11-2 and TRBJ1-4, is EAGVAQSPRYKIIEKRQSVAFWCNPISGHATLYWYQQILGQGPKLLIQFQNNGVVDDSQLPKDRFSAERLKGVDSTLKIQPAKLEDSAVYLCASSLARFATNEKLFFGSGTQLSVL.

CDR3 amino acids: CASSRQGASTDTQYF. CDR3 coding DNA: TGTGCCAGCAGCCGACAGGGGGCCAGCACAGATACGCAGTATTTT. J is TRBJ2-3 and V is TRBV7-8; 10 bases match TRBD1. Germline V lookup: CDR1 SGHVS, CDR2 FQNEAQ. The CDR3 length is 15 residues. J lost 0 bases, V lost 5 bases, and 2 bases had no gene match.

In its sample, this clone was seen once. Other DNA sequences of this sample code for an identical CDR3. The chain has TRBV9 and TRBJ2-1; possible D gene TRBD2, 5 bases. CDR1 SGDLS and CDR2 YYNGEE come from the germline V gene. This CDR3 is 16 amino acids long. Deletions cut 0 bases from V and 0 bases from J, with 10 bases between. The CDR3 spells CASSVGGGLSYNEQFF. In DNA, the CDR3 is TGTGCCAGCAGCGTAGGCGGCGGACTCTCCTACAATGAGCAGTTCTTC.

The rearrangement joins TRBV21-1 to TRBJ1-5; the table's D call, TRBD1, has no DNA check behind it. TRBV21-1 is flagged as a pseudogene. This CDR3 is built from 16 residues. The CDR3: CASSTGQGLGNQPQHF. Written as DNA, the CDR3 is TGTGCCAGCAGCACGGGACAGGGGTTGGGCAATCAGCCCCAGCATTTT.

The chain carries TRBV19 and TRBJ2-7; the match to TRBD1 covers 10 bases. Trimming cost V 10 bases and J 5 bases; bases outside gene matches: 20. This CDR3 spans 17 amino acids. From germline, CDR1 is LNHDA and CDR2 SQIVND (reference sequence). CDR3 DNA: TGTGCCACGGAGTGGGCCCCAGGGACAGGGGAAAAGGACGAGCAGTACTTC. Amino acid sequence: CATEWAPGTGEKDEQYF.

The gene calls are TRBV10-1 and TRBJ1-2; D gene uncertain. Trimming shortened V by 2 bases and J by 1 base, and 5 bases separated the two germline ends. The CDR3 spans 13 residues. Germline CDR1 is WNHNN and CDR2 is SYGVQD (reference sequence). DNA for the CDR3: TGCGCCAGCAGTGAGAACAGTAACTATGGCTACACCTTC. The encoded protein is CASSENSNYGYTF.

The chain carries TRBV11-2 and TRBJ2-7, with a tentative D call TRBD1 (6 bases). Germline lookup yields CDR1 SGHAT and CDR2 FQNNGV. The V gene lost 4 bases and the J gene lost 4 bases, with 11 bases spanning the gap. The CDR3 runs 13 residues. The CDR3 DNA reads as TGTGCCAGCAGCTCGACAGGTTGGTACGAGCAGTACTTC. Amino acid sequence: CASSSTGWYEQYF.

The chain has TRBV10-3 and TRBJ2-3; 7 bases line up with TRBD2. V shed 6 bases and J 1 base; nucleotides not matched to a gene: 10. Germline V gene lookup returns CDR1 ENHRY and CDR2 SYGVKD. The CDR3 spans 16 residues. The CDR3 loop reads CAISHPSGDRTDTQYF. The CDR3 region has the DNA TGTGCCATCAGCCACCCGAGCGGGGATCGCACAGATACGCAGTATTTT.

The V and J genes are TRBV10-2 and TRBJ2-1, with 16 positions matching TRBD2. The CDR3 loop spans 15 amino acids. Germline assignment: CDR1 WSHSY and CDR2 SAAADI. The ends lost 8 bases at V and 9 bases at J; junction bases unmatched: 7. CDR3 nucleotide sequence: TGCGCCAGCGCGGGACTAGCGGGAGGGTTGGGTGAGCAGTTCTTC. Its protein is CASAGLAGGLGEQFF.

This clone was counted once. The rearrangement joins TRBV5-1 to TRBJ2-2; tentatively, D is TRBD1 or TRBD2 (5 bases each). This CDR3 comprises 15 residues. CDR1 SGHRS and CDR2 YFSETQ come from the germline V gene. Trimming shortened V by 4 bases and J by 5 bases, and 15 bases separated the two germline ends. The CDR3 nucleotides are TGCGCCAGCAGCCGGGGCGCCATGGGAACCGGGGAGCTGTTTTTT. This codes for CASSRGAMGTGELFF.

The V gene is TRBV9, the J gene TRBJ2-2, with 7 bases lining up with TRBD2. The CDR3 runs 16 residues. V dropped 0 bases and J dropped 3; count of bases not matched to a gene: 5. CDR1 and CDR2 (germline): SGDLS, YYNGEE. CDR3 sequence (DNA): TGTGCCAGCAGCGTAGGGGATAGCGGGTACACCGGGGAGCTGTTTTTT. Translated: CASSVGDSGYTGELFF.

The rearrangement joins TRBV5-4 to TRBJ1-6, with D uncertain. CDR1 SGHNT and CDR2 YYREEE come from the germline V gene (reference sequence). The CDR3 is made up of 16 amino acids. The V gene lost 3 bases and the J gene lost 10 bases, with 20 bases spanning the gap. CDR3 region: CASSYSRVQAGSPLHF. In DNA, the CDR3 is TGTGCCAGCAGCTATTCCCGGGTCCAAGCCGGCTCACCCCTCCACTTT.

The chain has TRBV28 and TRBJ2-2, with no clear D. The CDR3 length is 13 residues. The V gene lost 3 bases and the J gene lost 6 bases, with 8 bases spanning the gap. Germline-derived CDR1 and CDR2 are MDHEN and SYDVKM. In nucleotides, the CDR3 is TGTGCCAGCAGTTTTAAGGGCCCCGGGGAGCTGTTTTTT. It translates to CASSFKGPGELFF.

This clone was observed a handful of times. CDR3 sequence reads: CASSLRFYSNQPQHF. For the CDR3, the DNA is TGTGCCAGCAGTTTACGGTTCTATAGCAATCAGCCCCAGCATTTT. The chain uses TRBV27 and TRBJ1-5, with D uncertain. From germline, CDR1 is MNHEY and CDR2 SMNVEV (reference sequence). The CDR3 totals 15 residues. V was cut by 2 bases and J by 0 bases, with 8 bases left in between.

The rearrangement uses TRBV30 and TRBJ2-3; 9 bases line up with TRBD1. The ends lost 5 bases at V and 3 bases at J; junction bases unmatched: 9. CDR3 length: 15 residues. Germline values: CDR1 GTSNPN, CDR2 SVGIG (reference sequence). The CDR3 DNA follows: TGTGCCTGGGGATCAGGGGGACAGGGAACAGATACGCAGTATTTT. Its protein is CAWGSGGQGTDTQYF.

CDR3: CASSSPGAQETQYF. The CDR3 DNA follows: TGTGCCAGCAGCTCCCCGGGCGCGCAAGAGACCCAGTACTTC. V gene TRBV11-2 combines with J gene TRBJ2-5; no firm D call. The germline CDR1 and CDR2 sequences are SGHAT and FQNNGV. The CDR3 contains 14 residues. V dropped 4 bases and J dropped 2 bases, with 11 bases sitting between them.

CDR3: CASSQRGPSSGNTIYF. The CDR3 DNA follows: TGCGCCAGCAGCCAACGGGGGCCTTCCTCTGGAAACACCATATATTTT. The rearrangement links TRBV4-1 to TRBJ1-3; D may be TRBD1 (6 bases). CDR1 and CDR2 from the germline V gene are MGHRA and YSYEKL. CDR3 length equals 16 residues. Between the trimmed V and J ends, which lost 2 bases and 0 bases, there was a span of 11 bases.

The chain combines TRBV10-3 with TRBJ1-1; D unclear. The CDR3 sequence is 11 residues long. Between the trimmed V and J ends, which lost 5 bases and 2 bases, there was a span of 3 bases. Germline V lookup: CDR1 ENHRY, CDR2 SYGVKD. In DNA, the CDR3 is TGTGCCATCAGTAAAAACACTGAAGCTTTCTTT. Residues: CAISKNTEAFF.

With regard to this clone: It may be a read error: a sequence one base away is much more abundant. Distinct nucleotide sequences in the sample also encode this CDR3. The chain links TRBV7-9 to TRBJ1-1; unclear D gene. There are 13 residues in the CDR3. Germline V CDR1 and CDR2: SEHNR, FQNEAQ (reference sequence). V lost 5 bases and J lost 1, with 8 bases in between. This chain's CDR3 is CASSIDGNTEAFF. The DNA for the CDR3 is TGTGCCAGCAGCATAGACGGGAACACTGAAGCTTTCTTT.

This chain uses TRBV30 with TRBJ1-1; D remains ambiguous. Per germline, CDR1 GTSNPN and CDR2 SVGIG (reference sequence). This CDR3 has 12 amino acids. With 3 bases removed from V and 6 bases from J, the gap between germline ends came to 11 bases. This CDR3 reads CAWSDTGAEAFF. The CDR3 nucleotides are TGTGCCTGGAGCGACACCGGGGCTGAAGCTTTCTTT.

The chain joins TRBV7-8 to TRBJ1-5, with 9 bases fitting TRBD1. CDR3 length equals 18 residues. After removal of 2 bases from V and 5 bases from J, the junction contained 13 bases not matched to a gene. Germline loops: CDR1 SGHVS, CDR2 FQNEAQ. CDR3 sequence (DNA): TGTGCCAGCAGCTTAATCCCACCCGGGACAGGGCGCGATCAGCCCCAGCATTTT. This gives the protein CASSLIPPGTGRDQPQHF.

The genes are TRBV5-1 and TRBJ2-3; 7 positions match TRBD2. The V segment lost 4 bases and the J segment 1 base; nucleotides outside the gene matches: 6. CDR3 length: 15 residues. From germline, CDR1 is SGHRS and CDR2 YFSETQ. In nucleotides, the CDR3 is TGCGCCAGCAGCCCGAGCGGGGCACGCACAGATACGCAGTATTTT. Translating gives CASSPSGARTDTQYF.

V is TRBV4-1 and J is TRBJ1-4, with unresolved D. Trimming took 0 bases from V and 4 from J, leaving 12 bases between them. Germline assignment: CDR1 MGHRA and CDR2 YSYEKL. The CDR3 is made up of 16 amino acids. The CDR3 loop reads CASSQEISGVNEKLFF. DNA for the CDR3: TGCGCCAGCAGCCAAGAGATTTCTGGGGTTAATGAAAAACTGTTTTTT.

V and J are TRBV19 and TRBJ1-6; 10 nucleotides align to TRBD1. The trim removed 3 bases at V and 10 bases at J, leaving 6 bases unmatched. The CDR3 has 15 amino acids. Germline V gives CDR1 LNHDA, CDR2 SQIVND (reference sequence). The CDR3 nucleotides read TGTGCCAGTAGTATTAGGACAGGGGGTCGGTCACCCCTCCACTTT. Protein: CASSIRTGGRSPLHF.

This chain links TRBV18 with TRBJ1-4; D unresolved. The CDR3 runs 14 residues. Germline V gene sequence: CDR1 KGHSH, CDR2 LQKENI. V lost 5 bases, J lost 0 bases, and 7 bases lay in between. The CDR3, as DNA: TGTGCCAGCTCAAACGGTGCAACTAATGAAAAACTGTTTTTT. Protein sequence: CASSNGATNEKLFF.

This chain uses TRBV10-3 with TRBJ2-3; 7 bases are shared with TRBD1. CDR3 size: 13 residues. The germline gives CDR1 ENHRY, CDR2 SYGVKD. Trimming removed 6 bases from V and 4 bases from J; junction bases left unmatched: 4. CDR3 coding DNA: TGTGCCATCAGACAGGGGTTAGCAGATACGCAGTATTTT. This encodes CAIRQGLADTQYF.